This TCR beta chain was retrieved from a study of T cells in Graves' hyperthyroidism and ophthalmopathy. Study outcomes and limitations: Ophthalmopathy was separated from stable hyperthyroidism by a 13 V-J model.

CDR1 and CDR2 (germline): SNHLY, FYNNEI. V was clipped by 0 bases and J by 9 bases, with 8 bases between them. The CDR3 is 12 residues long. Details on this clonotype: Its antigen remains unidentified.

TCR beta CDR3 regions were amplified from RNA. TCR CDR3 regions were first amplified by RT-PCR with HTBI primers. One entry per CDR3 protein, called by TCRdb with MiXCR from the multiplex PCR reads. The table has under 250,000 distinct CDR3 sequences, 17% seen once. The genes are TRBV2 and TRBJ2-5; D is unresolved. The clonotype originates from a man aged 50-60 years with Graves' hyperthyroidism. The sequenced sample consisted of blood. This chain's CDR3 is CASSEALIAQYF. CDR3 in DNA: TGTGCCAGCAGTGAAGCACTGATTGCCCAGTACTTC.